What follows describes a single T cell receptor beta chain. This clonotype has ten or more counts. No antigen is known for it. It has no much larger one-base neighbor in the sample; base qualities were not kept. The record originates from a study of CD8 T cells in ankylosing spondylitis (dated by TCRdb to about 2017). In the study overall: To find TCR variants linked to disease, the study profiled T cell receptor beta repertoires in ankylosing spondylitis patients and healthy donors. The full study cohort comprised 20 to 25 ankylosing spondylitis patients and some 110 healthy donors. Peripheral blood was sampled, and synovial fluid was additionally collected from ankylosing spondylitis patients. What the study reported, not specific to this receptor: Some TCR beta motif variants had previously been reported in synovial fluid and blood of reactive arthritis patients, which suggested common disease-initiation mechanisms. Blood from ankylosing spondylitis patients appeared to be characterized by a TCR beta motif composed of under ten highly homologous amino acid variants. The disease-linked clones had a CD8+ phenotype and were found at relatively low frequencies in peripheral blood. Significant enrichment of the disease-linked clones was reported in matched synovial fluid samples from ankylosing spondylitis patients.

In the germline V gene, CDR1 corresponds to SGHRS and CDR2 to YFSETQ. The CDR3 starts with the cysteine, ends with the phenylalanine, and has 15 residues. Of the read, only the CDR3 DNA is kept; its 45 bases are in frame from base 1. V has 4 bases trimmed and J has 6 bases trimmed; junction bases matching no gene number 8. This sample was sequenced with an Illumina HiSeq 2500. Quantitative 5'-RACE with molecular barcodes was used to prepare TCR beta libraries. In the paper's pipeline: To identify disease-linked TCR variants, a new computational method was used, one built on a probabilistic model of VDJ rearrangement. TCRdb reprocessing: public reads trimmed at Q25 with fastp, clones called with MiXCR, in-frame beta chains kept. Entries are consolidated by CDR3 protein sequence, retaining the most common genes and DNA. The V and J calls, along with clone size, are taken from TCRdb and not from the paper's own processing. A total of 220,000 or so distinct CDR3 sequences appear in this sample, about 10% of them only once. The ten largest clones capture 21% of the sample.

Sequences were obtained from blood, either unsorted or a sorted T cell fraction (not recorded which). Recombination joined TRBV5-1 with TRBJ2-2; 8 central nucleotides agree with TRBD1. The TCR was taken from a male donor with ankylosing spondylitis or in good health (not recorded which). The sequenced DNA is TGCGCCAGCAGCCCCGGACAGGGCGGTCCCGGGGAGCTGTTTTTT. Its protein reads: CASSPGQGGPGELFF.